One and the same sample provided the 26 T cell receptor beta chains below, sequenced in a study of control samples from healthy donors and cancer patients. The method was immunoSEQ multiplex PCR; TCRdb's version includes in-frame clones alone and lacks a portion of them. The repertoire holds some 250,000 clones, with over 75% as singletons. The sequencing input was PBMCs. These receptors were collected from a woman aged 60 to 75 with lung cancer.

The V gene is TRBV5-1, the J gene TRBJ2-2, with 9 bases matching TRBD1. The junction had 4 bases not matched to a gene; V was cut back by 0 bases and J by 4 bases. Germline CDR1 SGHRS, CDR2 YFSETQ. The CDR3 sequence is 16 residues long. This CDR3 is CASSLDVTGGTGELFF. The CDR3 DNA is TGCGCCAGCAGCTTGGACGTGACAGGGGGCACCGGGGAGCTGTTTTTT.

The chain carries TRBV3-1 (or the pseudogene TRBV3-2) and TRBJ2-3, with D unclear. Trimming stripped 4 bases from V and 1 base from J, with 15 bases between. Germline V lookup: CDR1 LGHDT, CDR2 YNNKEL (reference sequence). The CDR3 contains 16 residues. The CDR3 is CASSRGLAVRTDTQYF. Written as DNA, the CDR3 is TGTGCCAGCAGCCGAGGTTTAGCAGTGCGCACAGATACGCAGTATTTT.

The count of this clone is one. The J gene is TRBJ1-1, the V gene TRBV12-5; weak D call: TRBD1 (5 bases). The germline V gene encodes CDR1 LGHNT and CDR2 FRNRAP. CDR3 size: 15 residues. With 1 base removed from V and 10 bases from J, the gap between germline ends came to 19 bases. CDR3 in DNA: TGTGCTAGTGGTTTGGGGGCTACAGGATCTGACTTAGCTTTCTTT. Translated: CASGLGATGSDLAFF.

The genes are TRBV5-8 and TRBJ1-3; 7 bases are shared with TRBD1. There are 15 residues in the CDR3. The germline V gene encodes CDR1 SGHTS and CDR2 YDEGEE. V was pared by 0 bases and J by 0 bases, with 0 bases of the junction left unmatched. CDR3: CASSLAGGSGNTIYF. The CDR3 DNA reads as TGTGCCAGCAGCTTGGCAGGGGGCTCTGGAAACACCATATATTTT.

There are a few counts of this clone. The V call is TRBV15, the J call TRBJ1-2; D is possibly TRBD1 (6 bases). The V end lost 8 bases, the J end lost 7 bases, and 20 bases lay between the germline ends. Germline CDR1 and CDR2: LNHNV and YYDKDF (reference sequence). The CDR3 has 14 residues. The DNA of the CDR3 is TGTGCCACCGCCACGAGGGCCCAGGGGTCTGGCTACACCTTC. Its protein is CATATRAQGSGYTF.

The V call is TRBV5-4, the J call TRBJ1-2, with D perhaps TRBD1 (5 bases). The germline gives CDR1 SGHNT, CDR2 YYREEE (reference sequence). CDR3 length: 13 amino acids. The V end lost 4 bases, the J end lost 4 bases, and 11 bases lay between the germline ends. The CDR3 sequence: CASSPPGAYGYTF. The CDR3 nucleotides read TGTGCCAGCAGCCCTCCCGGGGCCTATGGCTACACCTTC.

The chain couples TRBV6-5 to TRBJ1-3; D ambiguous. Per the germline V gene, CDR1 is MNHEY and CDR2 is SVGAGI. V lost 5 bases and J 1 base, leaving 3 bases between the germline ends. The CDR3 covers 12 residues. CDR3 residues: CASSLSGNTIYF. The CDR3 DNA reads as TGTGCCAGCAGTCTTTCTGGAAACACCATATATTTT.

V gene TRBV10-1 combines with J gene TRBJ1-2, with 7 bases fitting TRBD1. V shed 3 bases and J 4 bases; nucleotides not matched to a gene: 2. The CDR3 loop spans 13 amino acids. Germline CDR1 WNHNN, CDR2 SYGVQD (reference sequence). CDR3 loop: CASSEAGGYGYTF. The CDR3 DNA follows: TGCGCCAGCAGTGAAGCAGGGGGCTATGGCTACACCTTC.

This clone was detected only a few times. The chain joins TRBV28 to TRBJ1-1; TRBD1 might be the D (6 bases). Trimming left V 7 bases short and J 1 base short, with 13 bases between. CDR3 length: 14 residues. The germline V gene encodes CDR1 MDHEN and CDR2 SYDVKM. CDR3 loop: CASTLGGANTEAFF. The CDR3 DNA sequence: TGTGCCAGCACCCTGGGGGGGGCGAACACTGAAGCTTTCTTT.

To note about this clone: The sample has other DNA sequences that encode this CDR3 too. The chain combines TRBV9 with TRBJ1-2; 8 bases align to TRBD1. The length of the CDR3 is 15 residues. With 3 bases clipped from V and 0 bases from J, the junction kept 4 bases outside the gene matches. The germline V gene encodes CDR1 SGDLS and CDR2 YYNGEE. The CDR3 sequence is CASSAGTGPNYGYTF. CDR3 bases: TGTGCCAGCAGCGCCGGGACAGGACCTAACTATGGCTACACCTTC.

This clone showed up just a few times. CDR3 sequence reads: CASSVRDTNSYEQYF. For the CDR3, the DNA is TGTGCCAGTAGTGTCCGGGACACCAACTCCTACGAGCAGTACTTC. The V and J genes are TRBV19 and TRBJ2-7; D is perhaps TRBD1 (6 bases). The CDR3 totals 15 residues. Germline CDR1 is LNHDA and CDR2 is SQIVND (reference sequence). Between the trimmed V and J ends, which lost 5 bases and 0 bases, there was a span of 14 bases.

V gene TRBV6-1 combines with J gene TRBJ1-6, with D possibly being TRBD1 (5 bases). The V gene lost 2 bases and the J gene lost 8 bases, with 13 bases spanning the gap. The CDR3 has 15 residues. The germline CDR1 and CDR2 sequences are MNHNS and SASEGT. In nucleotides, the CDR3 is TGTGCCAGCAGTGAAATGGTACAGGTAGATTCACCCCTCCACTTT. This encodes CASSEMVQVDSPLHF.

The J gene is TRBJ2-5, the V gene TRBV18, with 7 positions matching TRBD2. Germline assignment: CDR1 KGHSH and CDR2 LQKENI. V shed 5 bases, J shed 1 base, and the junction held 4 bases outside the gene matches. The CDR3 loop spans 14 amino acids. CDR3 DNA sequence: TGTGCCAGCTCAAGAACTAGCGCCCAAGAGACCCAGTACTTC. Protein product: CASSRTSAQETQYF. Full variable domain (outside the CDR3, taken from reference TRBV18 and TRBJ2-5): NAGVMQNPRHLVRRRGQEARLRCSPMKGHSHVYWYRQLPEEGLKFMVYLQKENIIDESGMPKERFSAEFPKEGPSILRIQQVVRGDSAAYFCASSRTSAQETQYFGPGTRLLVL.

V gene TRBV7-2 combines with J gene TRBJ2-1, with 11 positions matching TRBD2. Germline V CDR1 and CDR2: SGHTA, FQGNSA. This CDR3 has 15 residues. The trim removed 5 bases at V and 1 base at J, leaving 1 base unmatched. The DNA of the CDR3 is TGTGCCAGCAGCCGGACTAGCGGGTCCTACAATGAGCAGTTCTTC. Its protein product is CASSRTSGSYNEQFF.

The chain couples TRBV28 to TRBJ1-5; 11 bases agree with TRBD1. The trim removed 1 base at V and 8 bases at J, leaving 7 bases unmatched. The CDR3 is 16 residues long. CDR1 is MDHEN, CDR2 SYDVKM, per germline. CDR3 amino acids: CASSLYGQGASEPQHF. The DNA of the CDR3 is TGTGCCAGCAGTTTATATGGACAGGGGGCATCTGAGCCCCAGCATTTT.

The chain has TRBV10-3 and TRBJ2-7; D gene uncertain. V lost 10 bases, J lost 5 bases, and 21 bases lay in between. The CDR3 extends over 14 amino acids. The V gene's germline CDR1 is ENHRY and CDR2 SYGVKD. Here the CDR3 reads CATKAMGITNEQYF. In DNA, the CDR3 is TGTGCCACCAAGGCCATGGGGATCACCAACGAGCAGTACTTC.

The V and J genes are TRBV19 and TRBJ1-5, with D possibly matching TRBD1 (6 bases). In germline, CDR1 is LNHDA, CDR2 SQIVND (reference sequence). The CDR3 consists of 15 residues. Trimming cost V 2 bases and J 6 bases, with 14 bases left between them. The CDR3 DNA reads TGTGCCAGTAGTATAAAAGGAGGGGGTGTTCAGCCCCAGCATTTT. Its translation: CASSIKGGGVQPQHF.

Comments on this clone: The sample carries other DNA sequences with the same CDR3. The chain joins TRBV3-1 (or the pseudogene TRBV3-2) to TRBJ1-5; TRBD1 is a possible D gene (5 bases). V was cut by 0 bases and J by 7 bases, with 7 bases left in between. Germline CDR1 is LGHDT and CDR2 is YNNKEL (reference sequence). This CDR3 region has 13 residues. In DNA, the CDR3 is TGTGCCAGCAGCCAAGAAGGGGTACAGCCCCAGCATTTT. Translation: CASSQEGVQPQHF.

In its sample, this clone was seen once. The CDR3: CSVDSVGDYNSPLHF. For the CDR3, the DNA is TGCAGCGTTGACTCAGTAGGGGACTATAATTCACCCCTCCACTTT. J is TRBJ1-6 and V is TRBV29-1; D perhaps matches TRBD1 (5 bases). V lost 3 bases and J lost 3, with 12 bases in between. The V gene's germline CDR1 is SQVTM and CDR2 ANQGSEA. CDR3 length: 15 residues.

The V gene is TRBV5-4, the J gene TRBJ2-1; D remains unclear. Between the trimmed V and J ends, which lost 0 bases and 9 bases, there was a span of 7 bases. Germline lookup yields CDR1 SGHNT and CDR2 YYREEE (reference sequence). This CDR3 is built from 12 residues. The CDR3 DNA sequence: TGTGCCAGCAGCTTGGCTTCTGGTGAGCAGTTCTTC. As protein: CASSLASGEQFF.

This clone has just a few counts. The rearrangement joins TRBV28 to TRBJ1-2; D call uncertain. Trimming left V 7 bases short and J 1 base short, with 7 bases between. Germline V CDR1 and CDR2: MDHEN, SYDVKM. The CDR3 is made up of 12 amino acids. The CDR3 DNA follows: TGTGCCAGCACCGGGAATAACTATGGCTACACCTTC. Its translation is CASTGNNYGYTF.

The chain joins TRBV5-1 to TRBJ1-6; TRBD1 is a possible D gene (5 bases). V lost 2 bases, J lost 6 bases, and 6 bases lay in between. The CDR3 extends over 13 amino acids. In germline, CDR1 is SGHRS, CDR2 YFSETQ. The CDR3 coding sequence is TGCGCCAGCAGCTTTGACAGTAATTCACCCCTCCACTTT. This encodes CASSFDSNSPLHF.

The rearrangement links TRBV7-9 to TRBJ2-7, with 7 bases lining up with TRBD1. V dropped 6 bases and J dropped 4; count of bases not matched to a gene: 6. The CDR3 covers 13 residues. Germline CDR1 is SEHNR and CDR2 is FQNEAQ (reference sequence). The CDR3 region has the DNA TGTGCCAGCAGGTCAGACAGGGTGTACGAGCAGTACTTC. It yields the protein CASRSDRVYEQYF.

The V gene is TRBV5-1, the J gene TRBJ2-7, with a weak D call TRBD2 (5 bases). V shed 4 bases and J shed 2 bases, with 16 bases lying between them. Germline V gene lookup returns CDR1 SGHRS and CDR2 YFSETQ. The CDR3 extends over 15 amino acids. This CDR3 reads CASSRGSVPAYEQYF. CDR3 DNA: TGCGCCAGCAGCCGTGGTAGCGTACCAGCCTACGAGCAGTACTTC.

The chain has TRBV7-2 and TRBJ2-7; TRBD2 agrees at 10 bases. There are 14 residues in the CDR3. Unmatched junction bases numbered 8, after V lost 5 bases and J lost 7 bases. Germline CDR1 and CDR2: SGHTA and FQGNSA. CDR3 nucleotide sequence: TGTGCCAGCAGCCAAACTAGCGGGATGGGGGAGCAGTACTTC. Translation: CASSQTSGMGEQYF.

The V and J genes are TRBV5-6 and TRBJ1-4; 7 bases map to TRBD1. CDR1 and CDR2 (germline): SGHDT, YYEEEE. This CDR3 comprises 16 residues. J was trimmed by 6 bases and V by 0 bases; bases with no gene match: 8. The CDR3 reads CASSLGLSRGDEKLFF. CDR3 DNA sequence: TGTGCCAGCAGCTTGGGTCTAAGCAGGGGGGATGAAAAACTGTTTTTT.